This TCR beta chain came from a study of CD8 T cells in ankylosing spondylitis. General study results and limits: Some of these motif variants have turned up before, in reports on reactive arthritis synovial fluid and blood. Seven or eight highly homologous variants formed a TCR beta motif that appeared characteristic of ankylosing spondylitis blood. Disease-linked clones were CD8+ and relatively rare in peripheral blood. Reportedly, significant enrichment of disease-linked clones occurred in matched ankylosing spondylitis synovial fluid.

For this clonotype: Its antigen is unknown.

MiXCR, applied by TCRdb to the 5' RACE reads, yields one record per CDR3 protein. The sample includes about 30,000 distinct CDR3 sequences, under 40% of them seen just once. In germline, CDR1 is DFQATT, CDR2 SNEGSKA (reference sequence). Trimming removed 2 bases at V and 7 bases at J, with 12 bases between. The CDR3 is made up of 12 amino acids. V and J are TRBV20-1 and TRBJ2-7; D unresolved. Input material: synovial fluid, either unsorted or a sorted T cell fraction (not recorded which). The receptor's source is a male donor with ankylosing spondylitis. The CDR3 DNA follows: TGCAGTGCTAGAAAACCGTCCGAGGAGCAGTACTTC. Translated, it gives CSARKPSEEQYF.